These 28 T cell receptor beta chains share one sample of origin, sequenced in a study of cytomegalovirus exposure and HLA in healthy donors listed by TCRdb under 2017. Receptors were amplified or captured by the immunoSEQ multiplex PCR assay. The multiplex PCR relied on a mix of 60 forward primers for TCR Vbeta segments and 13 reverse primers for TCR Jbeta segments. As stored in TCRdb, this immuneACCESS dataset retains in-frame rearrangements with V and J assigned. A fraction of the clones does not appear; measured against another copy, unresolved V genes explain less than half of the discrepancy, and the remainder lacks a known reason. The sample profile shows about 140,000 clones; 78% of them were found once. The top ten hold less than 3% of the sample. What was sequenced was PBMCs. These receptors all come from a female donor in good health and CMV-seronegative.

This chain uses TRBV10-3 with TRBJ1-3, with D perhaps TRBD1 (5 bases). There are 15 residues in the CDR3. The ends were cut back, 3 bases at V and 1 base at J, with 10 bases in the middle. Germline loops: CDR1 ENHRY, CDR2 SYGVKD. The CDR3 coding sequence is TGTGCCATCAGTGACTCGGGGGGTTCTGGAAACACCATATATTTT. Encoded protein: CAISDSGGSGNTIYF.

CDR3 coding DNA: TGTGCCAGCAGCCTTAGCGGGGTGCGGGAGACCCAGTACTTC. Translating it yields CASSLSGVRETQYF. The chain recombines TRBV7-8 with TRBJ2-5; 8 bases fit TRBD2. Germline V lookup: CDR1 SGHVS, CDR2 FQNEAQ. The ends lost 5 bases at V and 5 bases at J; junction bases unmatched: 7. The CDR3 has 14 amino acids.

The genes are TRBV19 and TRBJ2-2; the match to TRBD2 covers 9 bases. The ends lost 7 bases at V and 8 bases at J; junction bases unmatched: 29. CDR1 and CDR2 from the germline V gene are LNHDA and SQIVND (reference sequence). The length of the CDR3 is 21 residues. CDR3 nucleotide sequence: TGTGCCAGTAAAGAGGGTCGGTTAGCGGGAGCCTTCCCGATAGGTGGAGGGGAGCTGTTTTTT. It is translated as CASKEGRLAGAFPIGGGELFF.

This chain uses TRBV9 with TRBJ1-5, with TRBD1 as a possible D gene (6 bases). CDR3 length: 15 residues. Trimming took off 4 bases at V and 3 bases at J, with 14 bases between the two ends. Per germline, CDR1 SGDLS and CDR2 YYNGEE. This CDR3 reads CASSPTAGVNQPQHF. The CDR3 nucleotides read TGTGCCAGCAGCCCCACCGCAGGGGTCAATCAGCCCCAGCATTTT.

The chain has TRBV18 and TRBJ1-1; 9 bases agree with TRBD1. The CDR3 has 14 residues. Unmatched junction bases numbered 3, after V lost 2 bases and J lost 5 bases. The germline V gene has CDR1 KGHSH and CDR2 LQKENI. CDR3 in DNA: TGTGCCAGCTCACCAAGAGGGACAGGGACTGAAGCTTTCTTT. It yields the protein CASSPRGTGTEAFF.

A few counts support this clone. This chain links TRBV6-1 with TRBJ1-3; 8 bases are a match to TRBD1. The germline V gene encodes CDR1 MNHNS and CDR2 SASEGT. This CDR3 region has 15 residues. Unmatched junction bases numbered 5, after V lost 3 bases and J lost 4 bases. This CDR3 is CASSDRGLQGNTIYF. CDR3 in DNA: TGTGCCAGCAGTGACAGGGGGCTCCAGGGAAACACCATATATTTT.

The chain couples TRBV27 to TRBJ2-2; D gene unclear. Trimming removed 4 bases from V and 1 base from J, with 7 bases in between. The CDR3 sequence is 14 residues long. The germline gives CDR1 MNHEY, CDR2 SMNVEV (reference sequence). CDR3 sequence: CASSSLWNTGELFF. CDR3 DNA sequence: TGTGCCAGCAGTTCCCTTTGGAACACCGGGGAGCTGTTTTTT.

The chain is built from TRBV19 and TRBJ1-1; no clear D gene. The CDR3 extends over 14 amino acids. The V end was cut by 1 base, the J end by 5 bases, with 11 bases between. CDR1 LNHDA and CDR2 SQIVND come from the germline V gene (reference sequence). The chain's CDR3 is CASSIGARGTEAFF. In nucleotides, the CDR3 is TGTGCCAGTAGTATAGGGGCCCGAGGGACTGAAGCTTTCTTT.

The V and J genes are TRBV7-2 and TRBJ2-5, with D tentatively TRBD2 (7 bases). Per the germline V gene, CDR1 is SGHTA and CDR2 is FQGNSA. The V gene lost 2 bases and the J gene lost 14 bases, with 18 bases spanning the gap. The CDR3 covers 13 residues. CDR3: CASSLSGGGHVYF. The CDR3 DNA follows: TGTGCCAGCAGCTTAAGTGGCGGGGGCCATGTTTACTTC.

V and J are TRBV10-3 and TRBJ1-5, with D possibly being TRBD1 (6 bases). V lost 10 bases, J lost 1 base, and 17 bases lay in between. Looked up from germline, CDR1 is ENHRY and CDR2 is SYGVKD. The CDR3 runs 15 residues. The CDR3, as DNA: TGTGCCACCTCCGTGGGAGGGGGAAGCAATCAGCCCCAGCATTTT. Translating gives CATSVGGGSNQPQHF.

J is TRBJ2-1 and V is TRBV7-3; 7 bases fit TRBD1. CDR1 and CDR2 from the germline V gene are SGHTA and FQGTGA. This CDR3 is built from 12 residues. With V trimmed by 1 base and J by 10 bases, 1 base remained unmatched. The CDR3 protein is CASSLMDREQFF. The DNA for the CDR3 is TGTGCCAGCAGCTTAATGGACAGGGAGCAGTTCTTC.

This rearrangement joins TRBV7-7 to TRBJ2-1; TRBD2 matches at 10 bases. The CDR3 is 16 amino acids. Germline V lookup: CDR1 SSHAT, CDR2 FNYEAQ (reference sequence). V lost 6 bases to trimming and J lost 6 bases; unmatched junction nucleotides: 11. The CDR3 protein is CASSRTPGTSANEQFF. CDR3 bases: TGTGCCAGCAGTCGTACCCCCGGGACTAGCGCCAATGAGCAGTTCTTC.

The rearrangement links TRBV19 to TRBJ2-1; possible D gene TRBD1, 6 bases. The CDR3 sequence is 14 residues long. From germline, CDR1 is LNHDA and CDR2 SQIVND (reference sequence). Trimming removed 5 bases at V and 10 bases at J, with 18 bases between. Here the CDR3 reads CASSSRTATGEQFF. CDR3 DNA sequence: TGTGCCAGTAGTTCGCGGACAGCCACGGGAGAGCAGTTCTTC.

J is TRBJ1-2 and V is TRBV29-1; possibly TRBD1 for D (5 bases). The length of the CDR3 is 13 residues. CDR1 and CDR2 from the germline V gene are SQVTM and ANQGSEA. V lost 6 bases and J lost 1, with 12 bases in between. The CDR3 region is CSVGLRGNYGYTF. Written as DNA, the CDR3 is TGCAGCGTGGGACTCCGGGGTAACTATGGCTACACCTTC.

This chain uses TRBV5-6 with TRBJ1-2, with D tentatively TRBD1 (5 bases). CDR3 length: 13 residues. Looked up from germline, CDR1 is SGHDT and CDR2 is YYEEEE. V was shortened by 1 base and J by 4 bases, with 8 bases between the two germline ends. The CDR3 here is CASSLSRAYGYTF. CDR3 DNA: TGTGCCAGCAGCTTGAGCAGGGCCTATGGCTACACCTTC.

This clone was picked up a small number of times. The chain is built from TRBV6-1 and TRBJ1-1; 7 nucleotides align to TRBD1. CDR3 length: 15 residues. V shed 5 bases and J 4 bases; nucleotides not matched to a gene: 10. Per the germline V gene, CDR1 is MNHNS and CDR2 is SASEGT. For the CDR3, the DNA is TGTGCCAGCAGTAAAACAGGGGCCCTTACCACTGAAGCTTTCTTT. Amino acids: CASSKTGALTTEAFF.

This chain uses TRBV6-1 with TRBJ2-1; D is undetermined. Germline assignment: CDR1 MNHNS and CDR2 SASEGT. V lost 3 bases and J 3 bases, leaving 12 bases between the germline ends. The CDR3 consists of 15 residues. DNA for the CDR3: TGTGCCAGCAGTGAGGAAAGCGCGGTCTACAATGAGCAGTTCTTC. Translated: CASSEESAVYNEQFF.

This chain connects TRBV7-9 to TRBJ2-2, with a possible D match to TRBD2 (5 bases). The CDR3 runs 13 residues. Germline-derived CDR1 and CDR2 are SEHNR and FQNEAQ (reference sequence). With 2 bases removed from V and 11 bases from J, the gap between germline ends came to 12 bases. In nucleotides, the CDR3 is TGTGCCAGCAGCTTAAACGGGAAGGACGAGCTGTTTTTT. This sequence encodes CASSLNGKDELFF.

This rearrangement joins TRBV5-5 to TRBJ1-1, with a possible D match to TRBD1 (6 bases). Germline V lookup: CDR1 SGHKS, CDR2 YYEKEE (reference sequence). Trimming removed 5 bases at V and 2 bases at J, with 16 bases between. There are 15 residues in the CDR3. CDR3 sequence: CASRTWTDPNTEAFF. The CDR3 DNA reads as TGTGCCAGCAGGACGTGGACAGATCCAAACACTGAAGCTTTCTTT.

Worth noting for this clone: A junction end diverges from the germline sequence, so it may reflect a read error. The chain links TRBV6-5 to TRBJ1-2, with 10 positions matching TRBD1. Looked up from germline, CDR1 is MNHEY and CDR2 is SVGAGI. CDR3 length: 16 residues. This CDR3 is CASSYNFAGQGSGYPF. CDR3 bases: TGTGCCAGCAGTTACAATTTCGCGGGACAGGGGAGCGGCTACCCCTTC.

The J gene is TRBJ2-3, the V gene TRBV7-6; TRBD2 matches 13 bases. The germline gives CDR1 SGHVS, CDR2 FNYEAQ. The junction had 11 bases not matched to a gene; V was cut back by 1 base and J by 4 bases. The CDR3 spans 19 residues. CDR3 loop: CASSLVPTSGGVGPDTQYF. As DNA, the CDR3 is TGTGCCAGCAGCTTAGTCCCTACTAGCGGGGGGGTCGGCCCAGATACGCAGTATTTT. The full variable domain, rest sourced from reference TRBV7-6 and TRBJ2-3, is GAGVSQSPRYKVTKRGQDVALRCDPISGHVSLYWYRQALGQGPEFLTYFNYEAQQDKSGLPNDRFSAERPEGSISTLTIQRTEQRDSAMYRCASSLVPTSGGVGPDTQYFGPGTRLTVL.

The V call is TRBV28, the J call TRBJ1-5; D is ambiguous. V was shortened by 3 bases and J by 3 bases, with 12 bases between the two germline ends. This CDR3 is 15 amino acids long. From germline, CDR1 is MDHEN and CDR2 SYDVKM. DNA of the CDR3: TGTGCCAGCAGTTTCGGTTATAGTTTCAATCAGCCCCAGCATTTT. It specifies CASSFGYSFNQPQHF.

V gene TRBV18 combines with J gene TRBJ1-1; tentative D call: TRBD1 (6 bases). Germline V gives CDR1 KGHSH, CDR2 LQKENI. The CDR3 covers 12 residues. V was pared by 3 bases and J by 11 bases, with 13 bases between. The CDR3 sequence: CASSPGTSPAFF. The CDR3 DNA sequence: TGTGCCAGCTCACCCGGGACATCTCCGGCTTTCTTT.

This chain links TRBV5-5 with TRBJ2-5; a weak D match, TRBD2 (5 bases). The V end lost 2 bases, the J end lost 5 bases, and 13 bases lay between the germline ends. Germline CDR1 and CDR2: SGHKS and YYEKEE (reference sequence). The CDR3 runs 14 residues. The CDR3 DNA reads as TGTGCCAGCAGCTTAGGGCTAGCCAGGGAGACCCAGTACTTC. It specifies CASSLGLARETQYF.

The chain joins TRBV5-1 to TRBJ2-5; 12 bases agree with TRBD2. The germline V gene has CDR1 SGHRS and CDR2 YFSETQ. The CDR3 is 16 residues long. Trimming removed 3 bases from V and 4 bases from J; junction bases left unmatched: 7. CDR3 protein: CASSSRLAGVGETQYF. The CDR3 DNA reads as TGCGCCAGCAGCTCGAGACTAGCGGGAGTAGGAGAGACCCAGTACTTC.

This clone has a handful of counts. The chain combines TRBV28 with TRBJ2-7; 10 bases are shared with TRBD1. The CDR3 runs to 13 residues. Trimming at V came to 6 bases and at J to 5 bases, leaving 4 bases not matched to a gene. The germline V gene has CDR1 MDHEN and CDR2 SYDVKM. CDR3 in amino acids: CASRGTGVDEQYF. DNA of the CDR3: TGTGCCAGCAGGGGGACAGGGGTGGACGAGCAGTACTTC.

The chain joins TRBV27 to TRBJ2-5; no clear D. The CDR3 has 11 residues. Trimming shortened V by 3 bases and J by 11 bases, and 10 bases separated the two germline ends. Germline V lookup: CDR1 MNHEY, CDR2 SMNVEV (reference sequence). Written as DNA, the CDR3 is TGTGCCAGCAGTTTGAACGGTGAGCAGTACTTC. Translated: CASSLNGEQYF.

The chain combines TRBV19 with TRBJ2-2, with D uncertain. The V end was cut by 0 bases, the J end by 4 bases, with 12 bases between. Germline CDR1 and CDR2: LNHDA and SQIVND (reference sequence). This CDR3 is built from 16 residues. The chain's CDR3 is CASSIDLWAVTGELFF. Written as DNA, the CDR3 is TGTGCCAGTAGTATAGATCTGTGGGCAGTCACCGGGGAGCTGTTTTTT.